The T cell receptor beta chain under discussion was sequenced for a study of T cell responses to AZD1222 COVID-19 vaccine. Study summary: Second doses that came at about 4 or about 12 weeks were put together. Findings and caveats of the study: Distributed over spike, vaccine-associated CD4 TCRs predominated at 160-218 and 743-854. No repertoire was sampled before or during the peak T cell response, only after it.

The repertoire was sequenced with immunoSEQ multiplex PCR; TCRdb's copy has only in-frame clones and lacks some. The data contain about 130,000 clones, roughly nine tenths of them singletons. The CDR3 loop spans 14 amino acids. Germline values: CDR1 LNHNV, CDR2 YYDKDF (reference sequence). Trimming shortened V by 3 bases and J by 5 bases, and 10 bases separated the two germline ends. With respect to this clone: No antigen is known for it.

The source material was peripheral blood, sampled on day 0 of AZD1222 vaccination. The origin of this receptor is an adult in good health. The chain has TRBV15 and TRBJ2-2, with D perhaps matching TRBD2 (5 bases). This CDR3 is CATSRGGSTGELFF. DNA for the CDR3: TGTGCCACCAGCAGGGGCGGGTCGACCGGGGAGCTGTTTTTT.